Listed here are 9 T cell receptor beta chains from one sample, sequenced in a study of OX40 agonist ivuxolimab in advanced cancers. The assay was immunoSEQ multiplex PCR, and TCRdb's table has in-frame clones only and misses some. The sample lists some 4,900 clones, under 75% seen once, with 46% in the top ten. Source: CD4+ or CD8+ T cells sorted from blood, taken in a trial of the OX40 agonist ivuxolimab. These receptors originate from an adult with an advanced solid tumor such as melanoma, head and neck, liver or kidney cancer.

The genes are TRBV19 and TRBJ2-3, with 9 bases that match TRBD1. This CDR3 spans 14 amino acids. Trimming cost V 5 bases and J 0 bases; bases outside gene matches: 0. CDR1 and CDR2 from the germline V gene are LNHDA and SQIVND (reference sequence). CDR3 amino acids: CASSDRGSTDTQYF. The CDR3 DNA reads TGTGCCAGTAGTGACAGGGGGAGCACAGATACGCAGTATTTT.

The chain employs TRBV6-1 and TRBJ2-3; TRBD2 aligns across 11 bases. With 3 bases clipped from V and 6 bases from J, the junction kept 11 bases outside the gene matches. From germline, CDR1 is MNHNS and CDR2 SASEGT. The CDR3 is 17 residues long. The CDR3 DNA sequence: TGTGCCAGCAGTGAGTTTAGCGGGAGGGCTTCACCCGATACGCAGTATTTT. This encodes CASSEFSGRASPDTQYF.

The chain has TRBV27 and TRBJ2-3; the match to TRBD2 covers 7 bases. Per germline, CDR1 MNHEY and CDR2 SMNVEV (reference sequence). The V gene end was trimmed by 6 bases and the J gene end by 0 bases; junction bases not matched to a gene: 18. The CDR3 extends over 19 amino acids. In nucleotides, the CDR3 is TGTGCCAGCAGGCCTCACCCAACCGGGAGCGGGACTAGCACAGATACGCAGTATTTT. It specifies CASRPHPTGSGTSTDTQYF.

In this sample, this clone turned up a few times. The gene calls are TRBV5-5 and TRBJ2-3; no clear D gene. The germline V gene encodes CDR1 SGHKS and CDR2 YYEKEE (reference sequence). CDR3 length: 14 residues. V was trimmed by 0 bases and J by 5 bases, leaving 10 bases between them. CDR3 amino acids: CASSLGAGQDTQYF. The CDR3 nucleotides read TGTGCCAGCAGCTTGGGGGCAGGTCAAGATACGCAGTATTTT.

The J gene is TRBJ1-4, the V gene TRBV4-1; 9 bases map to TRBD1. This CDR3 comprises 13 residues. CDR1 is MGHRA, CDR2 YSYEKL, per germline. J lost 8 bases, V lost 6 bases, and 4 bases had no gene match. Here the CDR3 reads CASRLTGGEKLFF. The CDR3 region has the DNA TGCGCCAGCAGACTAACAGGGGGCGAAAAACTGTTTTTT.

The chain couples TRBV30 to TRBJ2-7; 14 bases match TRBD2. Per germline, CDR1 GTSNPN and CDR2 SVGIG (reference sequence). Germline trimming cut 3 bases from V and 0 bases from J; bases unmatched to any gene: 16. The CDR3 loop spans 20 amino acids. CDR3 DNA sequence: TGTGCCTGGAGGGGGAGGCCGGGGACTAGCGGGAGCCGGGCCTCCTACGAGCAGTACTTC. Amino acid sequence: CAWRGRPGTSGSRASYEQYF.

The rearrangement uses TRBV11-2 and TRBJ2-1, with 11 bases aligning to TRBD2. CDR1 is SGHAT and CDR2 is FQNNGV in the germline V gene. V gave up 0 bases and J gave up 9 bases; unmatched junction bases: 7. This CDR3 has 16 amino acids. The chain's CDR3 is CASSLELAGALGEQFF. The CDR3 DNA follows: TGTGCCAGCAGCTTAGAACTAGCGGGAGCATTAGGTGAGCAGTTCTTC.

V is TRBV6-1 and J is TRBJ2-7, with D perhaps TRBD2 (5 bases). Germline V lookup: CDR1 MNHNS, CDR2 SASEGT. The CDR3 is made up of 11 amino acids. Trimming took off 3 bases at V and 7 bases at J, with 7 bases between the two ends. The chain's CDR3 is CASSDSGEQYF. CDR3 bases: TGTGCCAGCAGTGATTCGGGGGAGCAGTACTTC.

The genes are TRBV7-9 and TRBJ1-2, with a possible D match to TRBD1 (6 bases). With 4 bases removed from V and 4 bases from J, the gap between germline ends came to 13 bases. CDR3 length: 14 residues. Germline CDR1 SEHNR, CDR2 FQNEAQ (reference sequence). CDR3 amino acids: CASSSPGQSYGYTF. Here the CDR3 DNA reads TGTGCCAGCAGCTCTCCGGGACAAAGCTATGGCTACACCTTC.